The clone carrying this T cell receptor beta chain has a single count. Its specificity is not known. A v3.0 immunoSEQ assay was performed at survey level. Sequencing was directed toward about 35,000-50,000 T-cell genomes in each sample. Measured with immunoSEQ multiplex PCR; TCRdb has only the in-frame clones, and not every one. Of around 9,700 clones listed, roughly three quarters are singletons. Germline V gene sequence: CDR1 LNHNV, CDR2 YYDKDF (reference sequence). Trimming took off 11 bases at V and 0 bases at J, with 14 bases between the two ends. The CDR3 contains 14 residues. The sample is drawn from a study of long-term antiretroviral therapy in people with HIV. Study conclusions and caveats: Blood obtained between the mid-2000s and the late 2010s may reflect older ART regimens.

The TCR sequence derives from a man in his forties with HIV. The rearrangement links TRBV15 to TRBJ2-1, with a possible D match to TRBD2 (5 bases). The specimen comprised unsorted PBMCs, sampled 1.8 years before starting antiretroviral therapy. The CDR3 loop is CASKREGSYNEQFF. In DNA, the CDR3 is TGTGCCTCCAAGCGCGAGGGCTCCTACAATGAGCAGTTCTTC. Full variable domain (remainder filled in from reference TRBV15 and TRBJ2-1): DAMVIQNPRYQVTQFGKPVTLSCSQTLNHNVMYWYQQKSSQAPKLLFHYYDKDFNNEADTPDNFQSRRPNTSFCFLDIRSPGLGDTAMYLCASKREGSYNEQFFGPGTRLTVL.